These 5 T cell receptor beta chains originate from one sample sequenced in a study of OX40 agonist ivuxolimab in advanced cancers. The assay was immunoSEQ multiplex PCR, and TCRdb's table has in-frame clones only and misses some. The data contain tens of thousands of clones, 80% to 95% of them seen just once; the ten biggest clones take up roughly three fifths. This specimen consisted of CD4+ or CD8+ T cells sorted from blood, obtained in a trial of the OX40 agonist ivuxolimab. The receptors derive from an adult with an advanced solid tumor such as melanoma, head and neck, liver or kidney cancer.

This rearrangement joins TRBV13 to TRBJ2-5; TRBD2 agrees at 12 bases. J was trimmed by 5 bases and V by 0 bases; bases with no gene match: 4. From germline, CDR1 is PRHDT and CDR2 FYEKMQ (reference sequence). This CDR3 is built from 16 residues. CDR3 sequence: CASSLGLAGGSETQYF. The CDR3 DNA is TGTGCCAGCAGCTTAGGGCTAGCGGGGGGGTCGGAGACCCAGTACTTC.

V usage is TRBV7-9 and J usage is TRBJ2-2, with D unclear. The CDR3 covers 13 residues. The germline V gene has CDR1 SEHNR and CDR2 FQNEAQ (reference sequence). The V end lost 2 bases, the J end lost 5 bases, and 6 bases lay between the germline ends. The chain's CDR3 is CASSLLRTGELFF. CDR3 DNA sequence: TGTGCCAGCAGCTTACTAAGAACCGGGGAGCTGTTTTTT.

The CDR3 reads CASSEGQGASQPQHF. Written as DNA, the CDR3 is TGTGCCAGCAGTGAAGGACAGGGGGCGTCTCAGCCCCAGCATTTT. The chain couples TRBV6-1 to TRBJ1-5, with 10 bases that match TRBD1. J lost 6 bases, V lost 1 base, and 3 bases had no gene match. There are 15 residues in the CDR3. In germline, CDR1 is MNHNS, CDR2 SASEGT.

This clone has only one observation. This chain joins TRBV20-1 and TRBJ1-1; D is unclear. CDR1 is DFQATT and CDR2 is SNEGSKA in the germline V gene (reference sequence). This CDR3 contains 10 residues. V lost 6 bases and J lost 4, with 6 bases in between. CDR3 nucleotides: TGCAGTGCATTAGGCACTGAAGCTTTCTTT. Protein sequence: CSALGTEAFF.

The chain links TRBV10-2 to TRBJ2-1; D perhaps matches TRBD1 (7 bases). V was trimmed by 3 bases and J by 3 bases, leaving 21 bases between them. The length of the CDR3 is 18 residues. Looked up from germline, CDR1 is WSHSY and CDR2 is SAAADI. DNA for the CDR3: TGCGCCAGCAGTGATATGACAGGGACTTCAACCGTCTACAATGAGCAGTTCTTC. Its protein is CASSDMTGTSTVYNEQFF.